This T cell receptor (beta chain) derives from a study of T cells after posttransplantation cyclophosphamide. General observations from the study: Later post-transplant blood repertoires were often dominated by donor CD8+ memory clones. Recipient CMV seropositivity and CMV reactivation strongly tracked TRB clonality. Skin or GI-infiltrating T cells shared few TRB sequences with blood.

TCRdb's copy holds only in-frame clones and misses some; the assay was immunoSEQ multiplex PCR. There are approximately 35,000 clones in the sample, none observed a single time. This clone was detected ten times or more. Its matching antigen is unknown. The related graft donor's blood sample was taken on the day of bone marrow donation. Germline values: CDR1 SGHTA, CDR2 FQGNSA. The V end lost 4 bases, the J end lost 6 bases, and 15 bases lay between the germline ends. The CDR3 consists of 15 residues. This receptor was obtained from a woman younger than 45 in good health and a related stem cell transplant donor. The specimen sequenced was PBMCs. The J gene is TRBJ2-2, the V gene TRBV7-2; possible D gene TRBD2, 5 bases. The CDR3 protein is CASSWRASTAGELFF. The CDR3, as DNA: TGTGCCAGCAGCTGGCGGGCCTCTACGGCCGGGGAGCTGTTTTTT.